This entry lists 20 T cell receptor beta chains sequenced from one sample in a study of patients and donors after allogeneic stem cell transplantation (TCRdb year 2020). Library generation was performed with RT-PCR. Sequenced using a NextSeq 550. The public reads were reprocessed in TCRdb via fastp at Q25 and MiXCR, keeping in-frame beta chains. Rows matching on CDR3 protein sequence are summarized as one entry with the most common DNA and genes. The sample includes under 170,000 distinct CDR3 sequences, with approximately 37% observed a single time. The ten most abundant clones make up 50% to 65% of the sample. What was sequenced was blood, either unsorted or a sorted T cell fraction (not recorded which). Every receptor here comes from a human donor who was either an allogeneic HSCT recipient or a stem cell or donor lymphocyte infusion donor (not recorded which). It is not recorded whose cells these are; they may come from a transplant donor.

The chain combines TRBV10-3 with TRBJ1-6, with D hard to call. The V end lost 0 bases, the J end lost 12 bases, and 12 bases lay between the germline ends. CDR3 length equals 14 residues. Germline V gives CDR1 ENHRY, CDR2 SYGVKD. This CDR3 reads CAISESGDWEPLHF. The CDR3 DNA sequence: TGTGCCATCAGTGAGTCAGGCGATTGGGAACCCCTCCACTTT.

At least ten counts were recorded for this clonotype. Mismatch with germline at one junction end may stem from a read error. This chain links TRBV5-1 with TRBJ2-2; D remains ambiguous. Per the germline V gene, CDR1 is SGHRS and CDR2 is YFSETQ. The CDR3 is made up of 12 amino acids. The CDR3 coding sequence is TGTGCCAGCTCCTTGAACACCGGGGAGCTGTTTTTT. Translation: CASSLNTGELFF.

This clonotype occurred a few times. The chain carries TRBV12-3 or TRBV12-4 and TRBJ1-3; no firm D call. Trimming took off 4 bases at V and 4 bases at J, with 17 bases between the two ends. The CDR3 loop spans 16 amino acids. For the CDR3, the DNA is TGTGCCAGCAGTTCTAGTGGGAAGTCAGGCGGAAACACCATATATTTT. Translation: CASSSSGKSGGNTIYF.

The gene calls are TRBV7-9 and TRBJ1-5; possibly TRBD1 for D (6 bases). Trimming pared 3 bases from V and 5 bases from J, leaving 23 bases between. Germline CDR1 is SEHNR and CDR2 is FQNEAQ (reference sequence). There are 18 residues in the CDR3. This CDR3 reads CASSFGEVGQGIHQPQHF. The CDR3 bases are TGTGCCAGCAGCTTTGGGGAGGTAGGCCAGGGGATCCATCAGCCCCAGCATTTT.

The chain uses TRBV12-3 or TRBV12-4 and TRBJ2-1; D is possibly TRBD2 (5 bases). The CDR3 consists of 14 residues. V dropped 5 bases and J dropped 9 bases, with 17 bases sitting between them. The CDR3 loop is CASSPNGQRTEQFF. The CDR3 nucleotides are TGTGCCAGCAGTCCGAACGGGCAGCGGACTGAGCAGTTCTTC.

The chain carries TRBV28 and TRBJ2-5, with 7 bases fitting TRBD2. Trimming cost V 7 bases and J 1 base; bases outside gene matches: 6. This CDR3 contains 14 residues. Germline V CDR1 and CDR2: MDHEN, SYDVKM. The DNA of the CDR3 is TGTGCCAGCACGGCGAGCGGGGTCCAAGAGACCCAGTACTTC. This encodes CASTASGVQETQYF.

The chain recombines TRBV12-3 or TRBV12-4 with TRBJ2-1; the D gene is possibly TRBD2 (6 bases). V was shortened by 3 bases and J by 7 bases, with 13 bases between the two germline ends. This CDR3 region has 14 residues. CDR3 sequence reads: CASSLASAGNEQFF. CDR3 coding DNA: TGTGCCAGCAGTTTGGCATCCGCGGGGAATGAGCAGTTCTTC.

CDR3 in DNA: TGTGCCAGCAGTTACGGTCAGACTAATGAAAAACTGTTTTTT. Translating gives CASSYGQTNEKLFF. The rearrangement uses TRBV6-5 and TRBJ1-4, with unresolved D. V was clipped by 2 bases and J by 2 bases, with 6 bases between them. The CDR3 is made up of 14 amino acids. The germline CDR1 and CDR2 sequences are MNHEY and SVGAGI.

This clonotype turned up a few times. V is TRBV5-1 and J is TRBJ2-5; no clear D. The CDR3 sequence is 13 residues long. V was pared by 0 bases and J by 5 bases, with 8 bases between. Per germline, CDR1 SGHRS and CDR2 YFSETQ. This CDR3 is CASSLGVGETQYF. In DNA, the CDR3 is TGCGCCAGCAGCTTGGGAGTCGGGGAGACCCAGTACTTC.

This clonotype has only a few counts. This chain connects TRBV5-1 to TRBJ2-5, with a weak D call TRBD1 (5 bases). Germline V CDR1 and CDR2: SGHRS, YFSETQ. V was clipped by 4 bases and J by 1 base, with 20 bases between them. The CDR3 contains 17 residues. The CDR3 coding sequence is TGCGCCAGCAGCCCAGCTCCTAAGGACAACAGCCAAGAGACCCAGTACTTC. Its translation is CASSPAPKDNSQETQYF.

This chain joins TRBV29-1 and TRBJ2-1, with a tentative D call TRBD1 (7 bases). Germline V gene data show CDR1 as SQVTM and CDR2 as ANQGSEA. CDR3 size: 13 residues. CDR3 DNA: TGCAGTGCGGGGCAGGGGGATTACAATGAGCAGTTCTTC. Its translation is CSAGQGDYNEQFF.

This clonotype occurred once. V is TRBV6-5 and J is TRBJ2-1, with D unclear. The CDR3 has 12 amino acids. The V end lost 2 bases, the J end lost 6 bases, and 5 bases lay between the germline ends. CDR1 is MNHEY and CDR2 is SVGAGI in the germline V gene. Here the CDR3 DNA reads TGTGCCAGCAGTTACCACCCCAATGAGCAGTTCTTC. This codes for CASSYHPNEQFF.

This clonotype was seen only a few times. The rearrangement uses TRBV28 and TRBJ1-2; 9 positions match TRBD1. Germline V gene lookup returns CDR1 MDHEN and CDR2 SYDVKM. The ends lost 6 bases at V and 4 bases at J; junction bases unmatched: 3. The CDR3 is 13 residues long. The CDR3 DNA is TGTGCCAGCAGGTCGACAGGGGGCTATGGCTACACCTTC. Its translation is CASRSTGGYGYTF.

This clonotype occurred a few times. J is TRBJ1-6 and V is TRBV27; a possible D gene is TRBD1 (5 bases). Germline-derived CDR1 and CDR2 are MNHEY and SMNVEV (reference sequence). V was trimmed by 2 bases and J by 14 bases, leaving 22 bases between them. The CDR3 runs to 16 residues. The CDR3 bases are TGTGCCAGCAGTTTAACGGTGGGTTTAGGGGTCCGCGCCCTCCACTTT. This codes for CASSLTVGLGVRALHF.

The V call is TRBV12-3 or TRBV12-4, the J call TRBJ2-5; D unresolved. Deletions cut 7 bases from V and 5 bases from J, with 20 bases between. The CDR3 is 15 amino acids. The CDR3 DNA is TGTGCCAGCACCCAGGTGCTGGGATACGGGGAGACCCAGTACTTC. Translated: CASTQVLGYGETQYF.

This clonotype came up a few times. This chain links TRBV27 with TRBJ1-3, with D unclear. Germline V CDR1 and CDR2: MNHEY, SMNVEV (reference sequence). Deletions cut 1 base from V and 2 bases from J, with 18 bases between. The CDR3 spans 18 residues. The CDR3 DNA is TGTGCCAGCAGTTTATATGGGATCGGACCGTCCCCTGGAAACACCATATATTTT. It specifies CASSLYGIGPSPGNTIYF.

The sample holds one count of this clonotype. The chain couples TRBV5-8 to TRBJ2-7, with 7 bases fitting TRBD2. V dropped 4 bases and J dropped 7; count of bases not matched to a gene: 17. The germline CDR1 and CDR2 sequences are SGHTS and YDEGEE. The CDR3 is made up of 16 amino acids. CDR3 amino acids: CASSKASIQPGGEQYF. The CDR3 nucleotides read TGTGCCAGCAGCAAAGCCTCGATCCAACCGGGGGGTGAGCAGTACTTC.

This clonotype was recorded a few times. The DNA for the CDR3 is TGTGCCAGCAGCCGTCCCCCTCCACAGGGAGGATATGGCTACACCTTC. It codes for CASSRPPPQGGYGYTF. V and J are TRBV7-9 and TRBJ1-2; tentative D call: TRBD1 (6 bases). Germline V gene sequence: CDR1 SEHNR, CDR2 FQNEAQ (reference sequence). V was trimmed by 5 bases and J by 5 bases, leaving 21 bases between them. The CDR3 consists of 16 residues.

This clonotype was detected a few times. The J gene is TRBJ1-2, the V gene TRBV7-9; 9 bases are a match to TRBD1. CDR1 SEHNR and CDR2 FQNEAQ come from the germline V gene (reference sequence). Trimming cost V 2 bases and J 8 bases; bases outside gene matches: 3. The CDR3 is 13 amino acids. The CDR3, as DNA: TGTGCCAGCAGCTTATCGGGACAGGGAGGCTACACCTTC. Protein: CASSLSGQGGYTF.

This CDR3 reads CASSPDRGGPLHF. CDR3 nucleotide sequence: TGTGCCAGCAGTCCCGACAGGGGGGGACCCCTCCACTTT. The V call is TRBV28, the J call TRBJ1-6, with 9 bases identical to TRBD1. V trimming: 5 bases; J trimming: 12 bases; junction bases outside the gene matches: 5. This CDR3 region has 13 residues. CDR1 and CDR2 (germline): MDHEN, SYDVKM.